A selection of T cell receptor beta chains follows, all from one sample in a study of cytomegalovirus exposure and HLA in healthy donors. TCRdb's table, derived via immunoSEQ multiplex PCR, lists solely in-frame clones and lacks some. Of over 150,000 clones in the sample, around 88% were seen once. The sequencing sample was made of PBMCs. All receptors come from a woman aged 18-29 years in good health and CMV-seronegative. Both conserved end residues are part of each CDR3. The order of the fields is clone size, V gene, D gene, J gene, CDR3 DNA, CDR3 protein. A D gene is named only where the DNA matches it firmly. Some rows have no size entry. The others give once, few or many, or a class for an expanded clone.

>.|TRBV30|.|TRBJ1-4
TGTGCCTGGAGTGTGGGGGGAACTAATGAAAAACTGTTTTTT
CAWSVGGTNEKLFF
>.|TRBV2|.|TRBJ1-2
TGTGCCAGCAGGCGGATCCAGGGAAACTATGGCTACACCTTC
CASRRIQGNYGYTF
>.|TRBV29-1|.|TRBJ1-3
TGCAGCGCGGTCCTCGACTACCAACACCCTGGAAACACCATATATTTT
CSAVLDYQHPGNTIYF
>.|TRBV30|TRBD2|TRBJ2-3
TGTGCCTGGAGTGACGCTAGCGGGAGCACAGATACGCAGTATTTT
CAWSDASGSTDTQYF
>.|TRBV5-1|TRBD1|TRBJ2-5
TGCACCTGCAGCCCCGACAGGGGGGCAGAGACCCAGTACTTC
CTCSPDRGAETQYF
>.|TRBV5-1|TRBD1|TRBJ2-7
TGCGCCAGCAGCTACAGGGGCGACTCCTACGAGCAGTACTTC
CASSYRGDSYEQYF
>.|TRBV19|TRBD2|TRBJ2-7
TGTGCCAGTAGTACCGTTCCGGGGGGCTCCTACGAGCAGTACTTC
CASSTVPGGSYEQYF
>.|TRBV18|.|TRBJ1-4
TGTGCCAGCTCAGACAATAGATCAACTAATGAAAAACTGTTTTTT
CASSDNRSTNEKLFF
>.|TRBV5-6|TRBD1|TRBJ1-5
TGTGCCAGCAGCTTCCGACAGGGTGGATTAGTCAATCAGCCCCAGCATTTT
CASSFRQGGLVNQPQHF
>.|TRBV14|TRBD2|TRBJ2-5
TGTGCCAGCAGTCACGCACTAGCGGCCCAGTACTTC
CASSHALAAQYF
>.|TRBV6-5|.|TRBJ2-6
TGTGCCAGCAGTCGCAGGGGAGATGGGGCCAACGTCCTGACTTTC
CASSRRGDGANVLTF
>.|TRBV14|.|TRBJ2-3
TGTGCCAGCAGCCAAGATAGCCCATATACGCAGTATTTT
CASSQDSPYTQYF
>.|TRBV4-3|.|TRBJ2-3
TGCGCCAGCAGCCATCACCGGCTACTCTTAGCGGTTAGCACAGATACGCAGTATTTT
CASSHHRLLLAVSTDTQYF
>.|TRBV5-1|.|TRBJ2-1
TGCGCCAGCAGCGGGGAGGGGGGAGGCAATGAGCAGTTCTTC
CASSGEGGGNEQFF
>.|TRBV5-1|TRBD2|TRBJ2-1
TGCGCCAGCAGCCCGACGGGACTACCCTACAATGAGCAGTTCTTC
CASSPTGLPYNEQFF
>.|TRBV27|TRBD2|TRBJ2-5
TGTGCCAGCAGTTTATCTTTATCGACTAGCGGGAGGGCAACCCAGTACTTC
CASSLSLSTSGRATQYF
>few|TRBV10-2|.|TRBJ1-1
TGCGCCAGCAGTTGGACAGCTCCAGGGACTGAAGCTTTCTTT
CASSWTAPGTEAFF
>.|TRBV4-1|TRBD1|TRBJ2-7
TGCGCCAGCAGCCAAGGGGGCCGGGACAGACCCTACGAGCAGTACTTC
CASSQGGRDRPYEQYF
>.|TRBV7-8|TRBD1|TRBJ1-1
TGTGCCAGCAGAGGTCGGGGACAGGGAATGAACACTGAAGCTTTCTTT
CASRGRGQGMNTEAFF
>.|TRBV9|TRBD1|TRBJ2-5
TGTGCCAGCAGCGTAGCTTCGAGGGGACAGGGGCAGGAGACCCAGTACTTC
CASSVASRGQGQETQYF
>.|TRBV30|.|TRBJ1-2
TGTGCCTGGAGTGGGGGGGGGCACTATGGCTACACCTTC
CAWSGGGHYGYTF
>.|TRBV27|TRBD1|TRBJ2-7
TGTGCCAGCAGTCTTCGGACACCACAGGGGGCATCCTACGAGCAGTACTTC
CASSLRTPQGASYEQYF
>.|TRBV19|.|TRBJ2-7
TGTGCCAGTAGTTCCACAGGGTTAACGCGGGAGCAGTACTTC
CASSSTGLTREQYF
>.|TRBV9|TRBD2|TRBJ2-3
TGTGCCAGCAGGAGCGGGAGCGGGGCAGATACGCAGTATTTT
CASRSGSGADTQYF
>.|TRBV27|TRBD1|TRBJ1-2
TGTGCCAGCAGGCGAAGCGACAGGGGAGGAGGCTACACCTTC
CASRRSDRGGGYTF
>.|TRBV5-6|.|TRBJ2-7
TGTGCCAGCAGCATCCTAGGGGTCTACGAGCAGTACTTC
CASSILGVYEQYF
>once|TRBV12-5|.|TRBJ1-5
TGTGCTAGTGGTTTGGTACTGGGCAGGTCCGAAAATCAGCCCCAGCATTTT
CASGLVLGRSENQPQHF
>.|TRBV15|.|TRBJ1-2
TGTGCCACCAGCAGATCACGGACAGTGTCCCGCTATGGCTACACCTTC
CATSRSRTVSRYGYTF
>few|TRBV6-1|.|TRBJ1-2
TGTGCCAGCAGTGAAGCCGCGACAGGCGGATATGGCTACACCTTC
CASSEAATGGYGYTF
>.|TRBV4-3|TRBD1|TRBJ2-7
TGCGCCAGCAGCCGTAACAGGGGGTTGAACGAGCAGTACTTC
CASSRNRGLNEQYF
>.|TRBV5-6|.|TRBJ2-7
TGTGCCAGCAGCTTAAGACATTACTACGAGCAGTACTTC
CASSLRHYYEQYF
>.|TRBV7-9|.|TRBJ1-1
TGTGCCAGCAGCTTAGTGCCAGCCCCCGGCGGGACTGAAGCTTTCTTT
CASSLVPAPGGTEAFF
>.|TRBV7-2|TRBD2|TRBJ2-3
TGTGCCAGCAGCTTAGACCCTAGCGGGAGCACAGATACGCAGTATTTT
CASSLDPSGSTDTQYF
>.|TRBV6-1|TRBD2|TRBJ2-3
TGTGCCAGCAGAGTAACTAGCGGGACCTCAGATACGCAGTATTTT
CASRVTSGTSDTQYF
>.|TRBV5-1|.|TRBJ1-4
TGCGCCAGCAGCCCTACAGGATCTAATGAAAAACTGTTTTTT
CASSPTGSNEKLFF
>few|TRBV2|.|TRBJ1-5
TGTGCCAGCAGTGAAATCCCCGGGTTGAGCAATCAGCCCCAGCATTTT
CASSEIPGLSNQPQHF
>.|TRBV5-5|.|TRBJ2-1
TGTGCCAGCAGCCCGCAGGTGGGTGGGGAGCAGTTCTTC
CASSPQVGGEQFF